The 5 T cell receptor beta chains in this list originate from one sample, sequenced in a study of spatial heterogeneity in lung cancer. Time point described: blood at routine non-recurrence follow-up after resection. A single record per CDR3 protein comes from TCRdb applying MiXCR to the 5' RACE reads. The data contain over 85,000 distinct CDR3 sequences, 15% to 20% of them singletons. The sample in question was PBMCs, obtained at follow-up. Receptors originate from a male donor with early-stage non-small cell lung cancer.

The chain has TRBV7-8 and TRBJ2-5, with 8 bases that match TRBD2. This CDR3 region has 15 residues. The junction had 4 bases not matched to a gene; V was cut back by 1 base and J by 3 bases. The germline V gene encodes CDR1 SGHVS and CDR2 FQNEAQ. CDR3 sequence (DNA): TGTGCCAGCAGCTTAGTTCCAGCGGGAGAAGAGACCCAGTACTTC. This sequence encodes CASSLVPAGEETQYF.

This clonotype has more than one count but fewer than ten. The chain couples TRBV24-1 to TRBJ2-1; 15 bases line up with TRBD2. The J segment lost 7 bases and the V segment lost 5 bases, leaving 8 bases of the junction unmatched. The CDR3 runs 17 residues. Germline V gives CDR1 KGHDR, CDR2 SFDVKD. CDR3 DNA sequence: TGTGCCACCAGTGCCCCGGGACTAGCGGGAGGTTTTAATGAGCAGTTCTTC. Translated, it gives CATSAPGLAGGFNEQFF.

This chain uses TRBV25-1 with TRBJ2-5; tentatively, D is TRBD1 (6 bases). The ends were cut back, 2 bases at V and 7 bases at J, with 14 bases in the middle. Germline V gene lookup returns CDR1 MGHDK and CDR2 SYGVNS. CDR3 length: 14 amino acids. In nucleotides, the CDR3 is TGTGCCAGCAGTGAAGGAGGAACAGGGTGGACCCAGTACTTC. Its protein product is CASSEGGTGWTQYF.

This clonotype was observed a few times. This chain links TRBV9 with TRBJ2-7, with 7 bases aligning to TRBD2. The junction had 12 bases not matched to a gene; V was cut back by 4 bases and J by 5 bases. Germline loops: CDR1 SGDLS, CDR2 YYNGEE. CDR3 length: 15 amino acids. CDR3 coding DNA: TGTGCCAGCAGCCCTGGGCTAGCGGCTTGGGACGAGCAGTACTTC. Translation: CASSPGLAAWDEQYF.

This clonotype was observed a handful of times. The chain has TRBV12-3 or TRBV12-4 and TRBJ2-6; D uncertain. Trimming removed 3 bases at V and 0 bases at J, with 6 bases between. The CDR3 runs to 15 residues. CDR3 region: CASSLQPSGANVLTF. CDR3 DNA sequence: TGTGCCAGCAGTTTGCAGCCCTCTGGGGCCAACGTCCTGACTTTC.